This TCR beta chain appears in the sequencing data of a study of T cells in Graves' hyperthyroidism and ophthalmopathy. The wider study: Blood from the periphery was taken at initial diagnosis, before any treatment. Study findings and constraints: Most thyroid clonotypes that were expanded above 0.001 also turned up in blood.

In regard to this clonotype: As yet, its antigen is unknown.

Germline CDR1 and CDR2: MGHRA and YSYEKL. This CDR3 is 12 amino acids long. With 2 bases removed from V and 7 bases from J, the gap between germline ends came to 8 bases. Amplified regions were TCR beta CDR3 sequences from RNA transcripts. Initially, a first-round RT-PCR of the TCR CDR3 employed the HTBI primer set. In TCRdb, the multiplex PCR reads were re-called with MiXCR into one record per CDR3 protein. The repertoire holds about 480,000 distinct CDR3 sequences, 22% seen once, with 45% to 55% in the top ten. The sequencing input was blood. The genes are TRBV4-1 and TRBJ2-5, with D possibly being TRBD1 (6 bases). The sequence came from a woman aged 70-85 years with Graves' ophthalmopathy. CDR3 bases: TGCGCCAGCAGCCAATTAGGGGGGACCCAGTACTTC. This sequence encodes CASSQLGGTQYF.